This entry lists 11 T cell receptor beta chains sequenced from one sample in a study of blood T cells in healthy people across ages. Then a second PCR, running roughly 7 to 11 cycles, was carried out with a sample-barcoded 5' primer and a J-beta primer mix. Via MiXCR, TCRdb re-called the 5' RACE reads, giving one row per CDR3 protein. Altogether over 700,000 distinct CDR3 sequences are present, 53% being singletons, with the ten largest covering about 38%. The sequencing sample was made of blood. All receptors come from an elderly man in good health.

The J gene is TRBJ2-7, the V gene TRBV29-1; perhaps D is TRBD1 or TRBD2 (5 bases each). In germline, CDR1 is SQVTM, CDR2 ANQGSEA. With 2 bases removed from V and 0 bases from J, the gap between germline ends came to 17 bases. This CDR3 comprises 16 residues. The CDR3 spells CSVENGVDKSSYEQYF. As DNA, the CDR3 is TGCAGCGTTGAAAACGGGGTGGACAAGAGCTCCTACGAGCAGTACTTC.

To note about this clonotype: One junction end disagrees with the germline gene, perhaps due to a read error. This chain links TRBV20-1 with TRBJ1-2, with D tentatively TRBD1 (5 bases). Germline V gene data show CDR1 as DFQATT and CDR2 as SNEGSKA (reference sequence). The CDR3 is made up of 13 amino acids. The CDR3, as DNA: TGCAGTGCTATTTTCGGGGCGATTTATGGCCACACCTTC. As protein: CSAIFGAIYGHTF.

The chain joins TRBV7-2 to TRBJ2-3; unclear D gene. The CDR3 runs 15 residues. Germline V CDR1 and CDR2: SGHTA, FQGNSA. V was shortened by 1 base and J by 2 bases, with 10 bases between the two germline ends. Written as DNA, the CDR3 is TGTGCCAGCAGCTTAGGAGAAACGGCCACAGATACGCAGTATTTT. It yields the protein CASSLGETATDTQYF.

V usage is TRBV20-1 and J usage is TRBJ2-1; 12 bases align to TRBD2. The CDR3 loop spans 16 amino acids. CDR1 DFQATT and CDR2 SNEGSKA come from the germline V gene (reference sequence). V shed 0 bases, J shed 7 bases, and the junction held 7 bases outside the gene matches. The CDR3 spells CSARDPTSGSWNEQFF. In DNA, the CDR3 is TGCAGTGCTAGAGATCCGACTAGCGGGAGTTGGAATGAGCAGTTCTTC.

The sample holds many counts of this clonotype. The chain combines TRBV21-1 with TRBJ1-1. TRBV21-1 corresponds to a pseudogene. This CDR3 is built from 14 residues. The DNA of the CDR3 is TGTGCCAGCAGCCCCAAGCGGGGGAACACTGAAGCTTTCTTT. Translating it yields CASSPKRGNTEAFF.

This clonotype showed up just a few times. The chain recombines TRBV3-1 with TRBJ2-4; 8 nucleotides agree with TRBD2. This CDR3 is 15 amino acids long. The junction had 14 bases not matched to a gene; V was cut back by 3 bases and J by 13 bases. Germline V gene lookup returns CDR1 LGHDT and CDR2 YNNKEL (reference sequence). For the CDR3, the DNA is TGTGCCAGCAGCCAGGCGACTAGCGTCCCGTGGGAGCAGTACTTC. Amino acid sequence: CASSQATSVPWEQYF.

In its sample, this clonotype was seen a few times. V is TRBV7-2 and J is TRBJ1-2; 8 bases align to TRBD1. The CDR3 contains 14 residues. CDR1 SGHTA and CDR2 FQGNSA come from the germline V gene. Trimming cost V 4 bases and J 7 bases; bases outside gene matches: 8. The DNA of the CDR3 is TGTGCCAGCAGCTCCGGACAGGGAGGGTCTGGCTACACCTTC. It encodes CASSSGQGGSGYTF.

This chain connects TRBV9 to TRBJ2-3; 9 nucleotides align to TRBD2. The V and J ends lost 4 bases and 14 bases, in that order; junction bases with no gene match: 29. This CDR3 has 19 amino acids. Per the germline V gene, CDR1 is SGDLS and CDR2 is YYNGEE. The chain's CDR3 is CASSPRGILAGSQARDAYF. DNA for the CDR3: TGTGCCAGCAGCCCCCGGGGTATCCTAGCGGGAAGTCAGGCCCGAGACGCGTATTTT.

The chain has TRBV7-8 and TRBJ2-1; 9 bases align to TRBD2. Germline CDR1 SGHVS, CDR2 FQNEAQ. The CDR3 contains 17 residues. J was trimmed by 8 bases and V by 4 bases; bases with no gene match: 15. The CDR3, as DNA: TGTGCCAGCAGCTCTCGGGCGAGAATAGCGGGAGTGTATGAGCAGTTCTTC. Translated, it gives CASSSRARIAGVYEQFF.

The sample holds a few counts of this clonotype. The chain uses TRBV20-1 and TRBJ2-1; 10 nucleotides line up with TRBD1. The V gene end was trimmed by 4 bases and the J gene end by 7 bases; junction bases not matched to a gene: 4. Germline values: CDR1 DFQATT, CDR2 SNEGSKA (reference sequence). The CDR3 has 13 amino acids. This chain's CDR3 is CSAIRQGANEQFF. The CDR3 DNA reads TGCAGTGCTATAAGACAGGGGGCAAATGAGCAGTTCTTC.

The gene calls are TRBV7-9 and TRBJ2-1; D perhaps matches TRBD1 (6 bases). Germline loops: CDR1 SEHNR, CDR2 FQNEAQ (reference sequence). Trimming pared 4 bases from V and 6 bases from J, leaving 13 bases between. The CDR3 sequence is 14 residues long. The CDR3 sequence: CASSSRGQSNEQFF. The CDR3 DNA follows: TGTGCCAGCAGCTCCAGGGGCCAATCCAATGAGCAGTTCTTC.